What follows are 20 T cell receptor beta chains derived from one specimen sequenced in a study of T-cell reconstitution after alpha-beta-depleted transplantation in children. TCRbeta library preparation incorporated unique molecular identifiers. MiXCR, applied by TCRdb to the PCR reads, yields one record per CDR3 protein. The table includes about 980,000 distinct CDR3 sequences, 25% to 30% detected once. The specimen was PBMCs, mostly from graft donor cells, collected 360 days after TCRalphabeta/CD19-depleted stem cell transplant. All receptors come from a boy in the first two years of life who had a stem cell transplant for SCID, so the T cells may come from the graft donor.

This sequence joins TRBV5-6 and TRBJ1-2; tentative D call: TRBD1 (5 bases). Germline values: CDR1 SGHDT, CDR2 YYEEEE. V lost 4 bases to trimming and J lost 8 bases, with 15 bases between them. The CDR3 is 13 amino acids. The CDR3 bases are TGTGCCAGCAGCCCCCTTGGGGCACTCGGCTACACCTTC. This translates into CASSPLGALGYTF.

This chain's CDR3 is CASSPPSGTEGYNEQFF. In DNA, the CDR3 is TGTGCCAGCAGCCCTCCATCTGGGACAGAGGGCTACAATGAGCAGTTCTTC. This chain links TRBV21-1 with TRBJ2-1; the table's D call, TRBD1, was not checked against the DNA. TRBV21-1 is a listed pseudogene. CDR3 length: 17 amino acids.

This clonotype was counted only a few times. The chain joins TRBV12-5 to TRBJ2-7, with D unclear. The V gene's germline CDR1 is LGHNT and CDR2 FRNRAP. The CDR3 runs 11 residues. Trimming removed 6 bases from V and 6 bases from J, with 9 bases in between. CDR3 sequence: CASGLPREQYF. In nucleotides, the CDR3 is TGTGCTAGTGGCCTTCCTCGCGAGCAGTACTTC.

Many counts were recorded for this clonotype. The DNA of the CDR3 is TGTGCCAGCAGTCCCGGGACGAAAAAGGCAGATACGCAGTATTTT. Its protein product is CASSPGTKKADTQYF. The chain has TRBV12-3 or TRBV12-4 and TRBJ2-3, with D perhaps being TRBD1 or TRBD2 (5 bases each). V shed 5 bases and J shed 4 bases, with 16 bases lying between them. The CDR3 is 15 residues long.

The chain joins TRBV6-2 or TRBV6-3 to TRBJ2-7; D may be TRBD1 (6 bases). The ends were cut back, 4 bases at V and 6 bases at J, with 13 bases in the middle. CDR3 length: 13 amino acids. The germline V gene has CDR1 MNHEY and CDR2 SVGEGT. The CDR3, as DNA: TGTGCCAGCAGTTCGAGACAGGTCGGCGAGCAGTACTTC. The encoded protein is CASSSRQVGEQYF.

The J gene is TRBJ2-5, the V gene TRBV5-1; D remains unclear. Trimming shortened V by 7 bases and J by 1 base, and 8 bases separated the two germline ends. This CDR3 has 12 residues. From germline, CDR1 is SGHRS and CDR2 YFSETQ. The CDR3 spells CASGMGQETQYF. The CDR3 bases are TGCGCCAGCGGTATGGGCCAAGAGACCCAGTACTTC.

This clonotype was counted between two and nine times. The rearrangement uses TRBV11-1 and TRBJ2-1; 8 bases are a match to TRBD2. CDR1 is SGHAT and CDR2 is FQDESV in the germline V gene (reference sequence). With 5 bases clipped from V and 4 bases from J, the junction kept 10 bases outside the gene matches. CDR3 length: 16 amino acids. The CDR3 spells CASSKRRGGPYNEQFF. CDR3 coding DNA: TGTGCCAGCAGCAAACGACGGGGGGGGCCTTACAATGAGCAGTTCTTC. Full variable domain (missing parts from reference TRBV11-1 and TRBJ2-1): EAEVAQSPRYKITEKSQAVAFWCDPISGHATLYWYRQILGQGPELLVQFQDESVVDDSQLPKDRFSAERLKGVDSTLKIQPAELGDSAMYLCASSKRRGGPYNEQFFGPGTRLTVL.

V is TRBV5-1 and J is TRBJ2-4; D unresolved. The ends were cut back, 0 bases at V and 9 bases at J, with 4 bases in the middle. Germline V gene lookup returns CDR1 SGHRS and CDR2 YFSETQ. CDR3 length: 11 residues. CDR3 residues: CASSLDGIQYF. The CDR3 bases are TGCGCCAGCAGCTTGGATGGCATTCAGTACTTC.

The chain couples TRBV5-5 to TRBJ2-3; no reliable D call. The germline V and J ends were trimmed by 1 base and 0 bases, with 18 bases remaining between them. Germline values: CDR1 SGHKS, CDR2 YYEKEE (reference sequence). This CDR3 has 18 amino acids. The CDR3 here is CASSLPSSTEISTDTQYF. The CDR3 DNA is TGTGCCAGCAGCTTGCCGAGCTCCACGGAAATAAGCACAGATACGCAGTATTTT.

The chain links TRBV4-3 to TRBJ2-1; 9 nucleotides match TRBD2. This CDR3 is 17 amino acids long. Losses at the gene ends were 0 bases for V and 6 bases for J; bases not matched to a gene: 9. Germline V gene sequence: CDR1 LGHNA, CDR2 YSLEER. The CDR3 sequence: CASSQDRFLAGPNEQFF. CDR3 DNA: TGCGCCAGCAGCCAAGATCGATTCCTAGCGGGGCCCAATGAGCAGTTCTTC.

V gene TRBV6-2 or TRBV6-3 combines with J gene TRBJ1-1; no firm D call. Trimming shortened V by 6 bases and J by 1 base, and 21 bases separated the two germline ends. There are 17 residues in the CDR3. Looked up from germline, CDR1 is MNHEY and CDR2 is SVGEGT. CDR3 nucleotide sequence: TGTGCCAGCAGCGAATCCCGGGCCCCTCCGAGGAACACTGAAGCTTTCTTT. Its protein is CASSESRAPPRNTEAFF.

The gene calls are TRBV10-3 and TRBJ2-7, with 8 bases fitting TRBD1. The V and J ends lost 3 bases and 3 bases, in that order; junction bases with no gene match: 7. CDR1 and CDR2 from the germline V gene are ENHRY and SYGVKD. This CDR3 is 15 amino acids long. The CDR3 spells CAISDPGTGGYEQYF. Here the CDR3 DNA reads TGTGCCATCAGTGACCCTGGGACAGGTGGCTACGAGCAGTACTTC.

The CDR3 coding sequence is TGTGCCAGCAGTGACCTTCGGGGGGGCTTCAATGAGCAGTTCTTC. Translated: CASSDLRGGFNEQFF. The chain employs TRBV25-1 and TRBJ2-1, with 8 bases fitting TRBD2. The CDR3 length is 15 residues. The J segment lost 6 bases and the V segment lost 3 bases, leaving 7 bases of the junction unmatched. CDR1 and CDR2 from the germline V gene are MGHDK and SYGVNS.

The chain recombines TRBV12-3 or TRBV12-4 with TRBJ2-7, with a weak D call TRBD1 (6 bases). This CDR3 contains 15 residues. The ends were cut back, 0 bases at V and 5 bases at J, with 14 bases in the middle. CDR3 in DNA: TGTGCCAGCAGTTTAGCGCTAGTTAGGGGGAACGAGCAGTACTTC. Translated, it gives CASSLALVRGNEQYF.

The chain combines TRBV20-1 with TRBJ2-1, with D possibly TRBD2 on 6 matching bases. The germline V gene encodes CDR1 DFQATT and CDR2 SNEGSKA (reference sequence). V lost 6 bases and J 3 bases, leaving 15 bases between the germline ends. This CDR3 region has 14 residues. This CDR3 is CSAPSGWDYNEQFF. In nucleotides, the CDR3 is TGCAGTGCCCCGAGCGGGTGGGACTACAATGAGCAGTTCTTC.

The chain couples TRBV19 to TRBJ1-5, with a possible D match to TRBD1 (5 bases). Germline V CDR1 and CDR2: LNHDA, SQIVND (reference sequence). Trimming left V 10 bases short and J 2 bases short, with 15 bases between. This CDR3 comprises 14 residues. The CDR3 loop reads CATEGEFGNQPQHF. CDR3 in DNA: TGTGCCACCGAAGGGGAGTTTGGCAATCAGCCCCAGCATTTT.

The chain combines TRBV5-1 with TRBJ2-3; 13 bases line up with TRBD2. CDR1 SGHRS and CDR2 YFSETQ come from the germline V gene. J lost 4 bases, V lost 3 bases, and 5 bases had no gene match. CDR3 length: 16 residues. The CDR3 region is CASSSMGLAGPDTQYF. CDR3 sequence (DNA): TGCGCCAGCAGCTCCATGGGACTAGCGGGACCAGATACGCAGTATTTT. Based on the CDR3 plus reference TRBV5-1 and TRBJ2-3, the full variable domain is KAGVTQTPRYLIKTRGQQVTLSCSPISGHRSVSWYQQTPGQGLQFLFEYFSETQRNKGNFPGRFSGRQFSNSRSEMNVSTLELGDSALYLCASSSMGLAGPDTQYFGPGTRLTVL.

This clonotype has at least ten counts. The genes are TRBV10-3 and TRBJ1-1; TRBD1 might be the D (6 bases). The germline V and J ends were trimmed by 5 bases and 0 bases, with 10 bases remaining between them. Germline lookup yields CDR1 ENHRY and CDR2 SYGVKD. This CDR3 comprises 14 residues. The CDR3 DNA reads as TGTGCCATCAGTAAGCAGGGGATGAACACTGAAGCTTTCTTT. This sequence encodes CAISKQGMNTEAFF.

This clonotype was seen only a few times. The chain joins TRBV11-2 to TRBJ1-1; D is undetermined. Between the trimmed V and J ends, which lost 1 base and 4 bases, there was a span of 13 bases. CDR1 and CDR2 from the germline V gene are SGHAT and FQNNGV. CDR3 size: 15 residues. The CDR3: CASSLAPGLSTEAFF. The CDR3, as DNA: TGTGCCAGCAGCTTAGCCCCGGGGTTAAGCACTGAAGCTTTCTTT.

The chain combines TRBV6-2 or TRBV6-3 with TRBJ2-7; D is ambiguous. CDR1 is MNHEY, CDR2 SVGEGT, per germline. This CDR3 contains 16 residues. V lost 6 bases and J lost 0, with 18 bases in between. CDR3 sequence (DNA): TGTGCCAGCAGCCCGACCCGGGCGGTACGCTCCTACGAGCAGTACTTC. Its translation is CASSPTRAVRSYEQYF.